These 5 T cell receptor beta chains were sequenced from one sample in a study of cytomegalovirus exposure and HLA in healthy donors. PCR primers comprised 60 Vbeta and 13 Jbeta primers. Sequenced by immunoSEQ multiplex PCR; TCRdb stores in-frame clones only, minus some. The profile shows around 150,000 clones, over 65% of them singletons. Sequenced: PBMCs. These receptors all stem from a woman in her thirties or forties in good health and CMV-seronegative.

The CDR3, as DNA: TGTGCCAGCAGCCCGGACAGGGCGAATGGGCAGCCCCAGCATTTT. Translating it yields CASSPDRANGQPQHF. This chain joins TRBV5-4 and TRBJ1-5; TRBD1 matches at 8 bases. The CDR3 is 15 residues long. Germline loops: CDR1 SGHNT, CDR2 YYREEE (reference sequence). V lost 4 bases to trimming and J lost 7 bases; unmatched junction nucleotides: 10.

This sequence joins TRBV7-2 and TRBJ2-1; TRBD2 matches 8 bases. This CDR3 region has 14 residues. Trimming took 9 bases from V and 5 from J; bases not matched to a gene: 9. Germline-derived CDR1 and CDR2 are SGHTA and FQGNSA. CDR3 amino acids: CARRRGGLDNEQFF. CDR3 nucleotide sequence: TGTGCCAGACGAAGGGGGGGACTAGACAATGAGCAGTTCTTC.

The gene calls are TRBV6-1 and TRBJ2-7; maybe TRBD2 (6 bases). The V end was cut by 4 bases, the J end by 3 bases, with 22 bases between. The V gene's germline CDR1 is MNHNS and CDR2 SASEGT. The CDR3 sequence is 17 residues long. CDR3 DNA: TGTGCCAGCAGTGTTTGGGTATCCGGGAGTCAACTCTACGAGCAGTACTTC. The encoded protein is CASSVWVSGSQLYEQYF.

The chain has TRBV5-1 and TRBJ1-1, with D uncertain. The CDR3 is 13 residues long. V gave up 3 bases and J gave up 6 bases, with 12 bases separating them. The germline V gene has CDR1 SGHRS and CDR2 YFSETQ. The CDR3 sequence is CASSYSAGAEAFF. Here the CDR3 DNA reads TGCGCCAGCAGCTATTCAGCCGGGGCTGAAGCTTTCTTT.

There are a few counts of this clone. This chain joins TRBV4-1 and TRBJ1-5, with 7 bases lining up with TRBD1. Germline V gene sequence: CDR1 MGHRA, CDR2 YSYEKL. This CDR3 has 16 residues. V lost 4 bases and J lost 6; bases outside the gene matches: 12. The DNA for the CDR3 is TGCGCCAGCAGCCCAGCCCCCTACAGGGGCATTCAGCCCCAGCATTTT. Its protein product is CASSPAPYRGIQPQHF.